Sequencing of this T cell receptor beta chain was carried out in a study of spatial heterogeneity in lung cancer. Individual TCR cDNA molecules each bore their own unique molecular identifier. TCRdb recomputed calls from the 5' RACE reads with MiXCR, one row per CDR3 protein. Counted here are 7,500 to 9,000 distinct CDR3 sequences, over 8.5% occurring once; the ten biggest clones make up 9.5% to 15%. This CDR3 has 13 residues. V was clipped by 4 bases and J by 2 bases, with 8 bases between them. Germline CDR1 is SGHRS and CDR2 is YFSETQ. Regarding time point: sample taken at primary tumor resection. The donor group consisted of 72 patients who had untreated, early-stage non-small cell lung cancer. Unsorted samples of tumor, nontumor lung or frozen PBMC had their whole RNA sequenced. This clonotype was seen many times. What it recognizes is unknown. The study, taken as a whole, reports: Tracking of tumor mutation counts was seen in expanded intratumoral alpha and beta TCR counts.

The source material was lung tumor tissue, sampled at surgery. The sequence was obtained from a male donor with early-stage non-small cell lung cancer. J is TRBJ2-3 and V is TRBV5-1, with D uncertain. The CDR3 sequence: CASSPQVTDTQYF. Here the CDR3 DNA reads TGCGCCAGCAGCCCGCAAGTCACAGATACGCAGTATTTT.